These 24 T cell receptor beta chains were sequenced from one sample in a study of radiotherapy plus CTLA-4 blockade in lung cancer. Sequenced by immunoSEQ multiplex PCR; TCRdb stores in-frame clones only, minus some. The sample lists 100,000 to 150,000 clones; 75% to 80% were seen once. Sequencing used peripheral blood, obtained from a patient treated with radiotherapy plus ipilimumab. These receptor sequences come from a human donor with non-small cell lung cancer who had a partial response to radiotherapy plus ipilimumab.

J is TRBJ2-7 and V is TRBV4-1, with D perhaps matching TRBD2 (5 bases). CDR1 and CDR2 (germline): MGHRA, YSYEKL. The ends were cut back, 6 bases at V and 2 bases at J, with 14 bases in the middle. There are 14 residues in the CDR3. Here the CDR3 reads CASSTQTMPYEQYF. The CDR3 DNA reads as TGCGCCAGCAGTACCCAGACTATGCCCTACGAGCAGTACTTC.

The chain uses TRBV19 and TRBJ2-7; 8 bases map to TRBD1. CDR3 size: 13 residues. The J segment lost 3 bases and the V segment lost 6 bases, leaving 4 bases of the junction unmatched. Germline values: CDR1 LNHDA, CDR2 SQIVND (reference sequence). For the CDR3, the DNA is TGTGCCAGTAGCCTCGGACAGGGCTACGAGCAGTACTTC. Its translation: CASSLGQGYEQYF.

The chain carries TRBV29-1 and TRBJ2-3; 9 bases agree with TRBD1. From germline, CDR1 is SQVTM and CDR2 ANQGSEA. The CDR3 covers 16 residues. Losses at the gene ends were 0 bases for V and 2 bases for J; bases not matched to a gene: 6. CDR3 amino acids: CSVEDGTGYLTDTQYF. The CDR3 DNA reads TGCAGCGTTGAAGATGGGACAGGGTACCTCACAGATACGCAGTATTTT.

This clone has a handful of counts. CDR3: CASARTSGTVEQYF. DNA of the CDR3: TGTGCCAGCGCACGGACTAGCGGGACGGTCGAGCAGTACTTC. The rearrangement links TRBV27 to TRBJ2-7; 12 bases are a match to TRBD2. CDR1 is MNHEY, CDR2 SMNVEV, per germline (reference sequence). The CDR3 is 14 residues long. V lost 8 bases, J lost 6 bases, and 8 bases stayed unmatched.

This chain uses TRBV7-9 with TRBJ1-2; 7 bases agree with TRBD1. The germline V gene has CDR1 SEHNR and CDR2 FQNEAQ (reference sequence). Trimming cost V 5 bases and J 4 bases; bases outside gene matches: 7. This CDR3 region has 14 residues. The CDR3: CASSARRGRYGYTF. CDR3 DNA sequence: TGTGCCAGCAGCGCCCGGAGGGGGCGCTATGGCTACACCTTC.

The chain recombines TRBV7-8 with TRBJ2-1; D unresolved. The length of the CDR3 is 14 residues. Looked up from germline, CDR1 is SGHVS and CDR2 is FQNEAQ. V was clipped by 5 bases and J by 0 bases, with 8 bases between them. CDR3 sequence (DNA): TGTGCCAGCAGCCCAGAGGTCTCCTACAATGAGCAGTTCTTC. Translation gives CASSPEVSYNEQFF. Variable domain in full (rest from reference TRBV7-8 and TRBJ2-1): GAGVSQSPRYKVAKRGQDVALRCDPISGHVSLFWYQQALGQGPEFLTYFQNEAQLDKSGLPSDRFFAERPEGSVSTLKIQRTQQEDSAVYLCASSPEVSYNEQFFGPGTRLTVL.

The chain couples TRBV6-1 to TRBJ2-2, with 10 bases that match TRBD2. This CDR3 comprises 15 residues. Unmatched junction bases numbered 2, after V lost 5 bases and J lost 2 bases. Per the germline V gene, CDR1 is MNHNS and CDR2 is SASEGT. CDR3 nucleotides: TGTGCCAGCAGTTGGACTAGCGGTAACACCGGGGAGCTGTTTTTT. Translated, it gives CASSWTSGNTGELFF.

The chain links TRBV2 to TRBJ2-1; maybe TRBD1 (6 bases). Trimming pared 4 bases from V and 5 bases from J, leaving 9 bases between. The CDR3 runs 13 residues. Looked up from germline, CDR1 is SNHLY and CDR2 is FYNNEI. CDR3 sequence reads: CASSGTDNNEQFF. The DNA for the CDR3 is TGTGCCAGCAGTGGGACAGACAACAATGAGCAGTTCTTC.

Here the CDR3 reads CASSPKREGHEQYV. DNA of the CDR3: TGTGCCAGCTCGCCGAAGCGGGAGGGGCACGAGCAGTACGTC. The chain recombines TRBV18 with TRBJ2-7; 10 bases match TRBD2. The J segment lost 5 bases and the V segment lost 6 bases, leaving 7 bases of the junction unmatched. Germline values: CDR1 KGHSH, CDR2 LQKENI. The CDR3 loop spans 14 amino acids.

This sequence joins TRBV19 and TRBJ1-5; 10 bases line up with TRBD1. This CDR3 spans 16 amino acids. The V segment lost 3 bases and the J segment 4 bases; nucleotides outside the gene matches: 6. CDR1 and CDR2 (germline): LNHDA, SQIVND (reference sequence). This CDR3 is CASSISWTGGNQPQHF. The CDR3 DNA sequence: TGTGCCAGTAGTATTTCATGGACAGGGGGAAATCAGCCCCAGCATTTT.

The chain couples TRBV6-1 to TRBJ2-3; 9 bases agree with TRBD2. The V and J ends lost 1 base and 6 bases, in that order; junction bases with no gene match: 11. CDR1 is MNHNS and CDR2 is SASEGT in the germline V gene. The CDR3 is 17 residues long. CDR3 bases: TGTGCCAGCAGTGAAGAAGCGGGGGGTGGGAGTGGGGATACGCAGTATTTT. Residues: CASSEEAGGGSGDTQYF.

J is TRBJ1-2 and V is TRBV28; 8 bases match TRBD1. Per the germline V gene, CDR1 is MDHEN and CDR2 is SYDVKM. Losses at the gene ends were 5 bases for V and 7 bases for J; bases not matched to a gene: 9. The CDR3 sequence is 14 residues long. DNA for the CDR3: TGTGCCAGCAGTGGCCAGGGGGCCTTTTTTGGCTACACCTTC. Translating gives CASSGQGAFFGYTF.

The chain is built from TRBV4-1 and TRBJ2-1; TRBD1 matches at 7 bases. The germline V gene encodes CDR1 MGHRA and CDR2 YSYEKL. V was clipped by 3 bases and J by 9 bases; unmatched bases: 11. The CDR3 runs to 15 residues. CDR3 bases: TGCGCCAGCAGCCACGACCCCGACAGGGAAGTTGAGCAGTTCTTC. Protein product: CASSHDPDREVEQFF.

The J gene is TRBJ1-1, the V gene TRBV6-5; 10 bases match TRBD1. With 6 bases clipped from V and 1 base from J, the junction kept 2 bases outside the gene matches. In germline, CDR1 is MNHEY, CDR2 SVGAGI. This CDR3 contains 14 residues. The CDR3 DNA reads as TGTGCCAGCAGCTGGACAGGGGGGAACACTGAAGCTTTCTTT. Amino acid sequence: CASSWTGGNTEAFF.

The chain carries TRBV5-1 and TRBJ2-1; 12 nucleotides align to TRBD2. The germline V gene encodes CDR1 SGHRS and CDR2 YFSETQ. This CDR3 has 16 amino acids. With V trimmed by 1 base and J by 9 bases, 8 bases remained unmatched. CDR3 in DNA: TGCGCCAGCAGCTTGTTGACTAGCGGGAGTTTGGGTGAGCAGTTCTTC. Encoded protein: CASSLLTSGSLGEQFF.

The genes are TRBV7-9 and TRBJ2-3; 13 positions match TRBD2. This CDR3 contains 17 residues. V was pared by 6 bases and J by 2 bases, with 8 bases of the junction left unmatched. Germline CDR1 SEHNR, CDR2 FQNEAQ (reference sequence). Here the CDR3 reads CASRLGLAGTLTDTQYF. Written as DNA, the CDR3 is TGTGCCAGCAGGTTGGGACTAGCGGGAACCCTCACAGATACGCAGTATTTT.

The V gene is TRBV29-1, the J gene TRBJ2-1; D might be TRBD2 (7 bases). Germline V gene lookup returns CDR1 SQVTM and CDR2 ANQGSEA. Trimming took 7 bases from V and 6 from J, leaving 16 bases between them. The CDR3 runs to 13 residues. CDR3 nucleotide sequence: TGCAGCGCAGAAGGGGGGGGGAGCAATGAGCAGTTCTTC. Translated, it gives CSAEGGGSNEQFF.

The chain couples TRBV5-4 to TRBJ1-1; D is perhaps TRBD1 (5 bases). The germline gives CDR1 SGHNT, CDR2 YYREEE (reference sequence). The CDR3 consists of 12 residues. V was shortened by 1 base and J by 6 bases, with 7 bases between the two germline ends. The CDR3 protein is CASSLQTAEAFF. Here the CDR3 DNA reads TGTGCCAGCAGCTTGCAGACAGCTGAAGCTTTCTTT.

The chain employs TRBV28 and TRBJ1-1, with TRBD1 as a possible D gene (5 bases). V lost 2 bases and J 4 bases, leaving 11 bases between the germline ends. This CDR3 region has 14 residues. The germline CDR1 and CDR2 sequences are MDHEN and SYDVKM. CDR3 DNA: TGTGCCAGCAGTTTAATAACAGGCCTCACTGAAGCTTTCTTT. Amino acid sequence: CASSLITGLTEAFF.

This chain joins TRBV27 and TRBJ1-1; TRBD1 might be the D (6 bases). V lost 8 bases to trimming and J lost 0 bases, with 10 bases between them. This CDR3 comprises 13 residues. The germline V gene has CDR1 MNHEY and CDR2 SMNVEV (reference sequence). In nucleotides, the CDR3 is TGTGCCAGCGGGGGCGTCATGAACACTGAAGCTTTCTTT. Protein: CASGGVMNTEAFF.

The V call is TRBV25-1, the J call TRBJ2-3, with unresolved D. Per germline, CDR1 MGHDK and CDR2 SYGVNS. The V and J ends lost 3 bases and 0 bases respectively, with 10 bases between them. This CDR3 region has 15 residues. CDR3 residues: CASSDGQTSTDTQYF. The CDR3 DNA reads as TGTGCCAGCAGTGACGGCCAGACTAGCACAGATACGCAGTATTTT. The full variable domain, completed using reference TRBV25-1 and TRBJ2-3, is EADIYQTPRYLVIGTGKKITLECSQTMGHDKMYWYQQDPGMELHLIHYSYGVNSTEKGDLSSESTVSRIRTEHFPLTLESARPSHTSQYLCASSDGQTSTDTQYFGPGTRLTVL.

The J gene is TRBJ2-7, the V gene TRBV6-4, with a tentative D call TRBD1 (6 bases). Germline CDR1 is MRHNA and CDR2 is SNTAGT. The V end was cut by 9 bases, the J end by 0 bases, with 18 bases between. The CDR3 totals 15 residues. The CDR3 region is CARAGSGQFSYEQYV. The CDR3 DNA reads as TGTGCCAGAGCAGGCTCCGGACAGTTCTCCTACGAGCAGTACGTC.

The rearrangement uses TRBV27 and TRBJ1-6; 7 bases are a match to TRBD1. The CDR3 extends over 15 amino acids. The ends lost 6 bases at V and 7 bases at J; junction bases unmatched: 9. Germline V CDR1 and CDR2: MNHEY, SMNVEV (reference sequence). The DNA of the CDR3 is TGTGCCAGCAGCTTCTTCGGACAGGAGAATTCACCCCTCCACTTT. Translated: CASSFFGQENSPLHF.

The genes are TRBV29-1 and TRBJ2-1, with TRBD1 as a possible D gene (6 bases). Germline CDR1 is SQVTM and CDR2 is ANQGSEA. The ends were cut back, 4 bases at V and 0 bases at J, with 19 bases in the middle. The CDR3 sequence is 17 residues long. This CDR3 reads CSVARIQGLSSYNEQFF. The CDR3 DNA sequence: TGCAGCGTTGCTAGGATTCAGGGGTTGAGCTCCTACAATGAGCAGTTCTTC.